Included here is one TCR beta chain sequence, with context. This clonotype has a handful of counts. It lacks a known antigen. The record has no base qualities; no much larger clone is one base away. Sequenced on an Illumina NovaSeq 6000. cDNA libraries for TCRalpha and TCRbeta were prepared by 5'RACE using constant-segment primers, with sample barcodes and unique molecular identifiers added. Trizol reagent was used to extract RNA from every sample. Amplification of the libraries took two PCR steps, and the second step added a second sample barcode plus Illumina TruSeq adapters. Sequencing of the libraries was done on an Illumina NovaSeq, producing 2 x 150 bp paired-end reads. As for the authors' bioinformatics: Reads were demultiplexed and collapsed into UMI-guided consensus sequences with migec v1.2.7. With mixcr v2.1.11, UMI consensuses were aligned to TRA and TRB V and J templates and assembled into clonotypes. A clonotype was counted as expanded or contracted only when both edgeR and NoisET called the clonotype significant, with the noise models trained on biological replicates. For edgeR calls, the cutoffs were a false discovery rate-adjusted p below 0.01 and a log2 fold-change threshold of 1. As an exploratory analysis of dynamics, max-normalized trajectories of the 1000 most abundant clonotypes were examined by PCA with hierarchical clustering. Each responding clone was given a CD4 or CD8 phenotype based on the CD4+ and CD8+ repertoires, which had been sequenced separately. In TCRdb, the public reads were trimmed at Q25 with fastp and aligned with MiXCR, with productive beta chains retained. Duplicate CDR3 protein sequences are folded into a single record with the most common DNA and genes. The V and J calls and clone size come from TCRdb's table, not from the authors' own analysis. The sample data list around 390,000 distinct CDR3 sequences, and approximately 15% of these were observed just once. About 22% of the sample is held by the ten biggest clonotypes.

At the junction V is shortened by 5 bases and J by 7 bases, with 17 bases in between. As encoded in the germline V gene (reference sequence), CDR1 is SEHNR while CDR2 is FQNEAQ. The CDR3 spans 15 residues, from the cysteine through the phenylalanine. The retained sequence is limited to the CDR3, 45 bases, with the frame set at the first base. This record belongs to a study of T-cell memory formation after mild COVID-19 (dated by TCRdb to 2020 to 2022). For context, the study as a whole: Most TCR sequence clusters were specific to one of the two donors. In two donors, T-cell clones that expanded and contracted after mild COVID-19 were followed by sequencing TCRalpha and TCRbeta repertoires longitudinally. Two young, previously healthy adult volunteers, one female and one male, were included in the cohort. On the study overall, not on this receptor specifically: Some responding clones were found in pre-infection memory, which suggests that pre-existing cross-reactive memory T cells took part in the SARS-CoV-2 response. The study covered only a couple of mild cases, and larger cohorts including severe cases with pre-infection samples were considered necessary. Balanced CD4/CD8 phenotypes were observed for clones contracting from day 15 to 85, whereas a bias towards CD4+ was observed for a second wave of clones expanding from day 15 to 37. Contracting CD4+ clones turned up mainly in the CM and EM memory subsets, whereas EMRA was where CD8+ clones were enriched. SARS-CoV-2 specificity of the second-wave clones peaking on day 37 was not confirmed.

Ficoll-Paque density gradient centrifugation was used to isolate PBMCs. Sequencing was done on a sample of PBMCs or a T cell subset sorted from them (not recorded which). This TCR came from a young man who had mild COVID-19 (a few samples of this study predate the infection). The sample titles of this study are shuffled in the database, so cell type and time point are left out; the donor was told from shared clones. The chain is encoded by TRBV7-9 joined to TRBJ1-4, with a weak D call of TRBD1 (6 bases match). In nucleotide form, the sequence is TGTGCCAGCAGCAGAAACAGGGTCGGTGGTGAAAAACTGTTTTTT. This yields the protein CASSRNRVGGEKLFF.